The sequence of this T cell receptor beta chain was determined in a study of response to subunit inactivated influenza vaccine. The sample holds a few counts of this clonotype. Its antigen is not known. One entry per CDR3 protein results from TCRdb running MiXCR on the RT-PCR reads. This sample has around 520,000 distinct CDR3 sequences; about 25% occur once, and the top ten carry 1.5% to 2%. Findings of the study overall: Seasonal influenza vaccination, on each occasion, was suggested by the authors to recruit few new T cells.

This sequence was found in a man aged 50 or older who received an inactivated influenza vaccine. The material sequenced was CD4+ T cells sorted from PBMCs, taken approximately 5 days after vaccination.

The CDR3 sequence: CSVVWGRWGLAGVREQFF. CDR3 bases: TGCAGCGTTGTGTGGGGGAGATGGGGACTAGCGGGAGTCAGGGAGCAGTTCTTC. The rearrangement uses TRBV29-1 and TRBJ2-1; 14 positions match TRBD2. The germline V gene has CDR1 SQVTM and CDR2 ANQGSEA. The CDR3 is 18 amino acids. With 4 bases clipped from V and 10 bases from J, the junction kept 18 bases outside the gene matches.